This TCR beta chain came from a study of cytomegalovirus exposure and HLA in healthy donors. All the people who gave samples were healthy bone marrow donors. About this clone: What it recognizes is unknown.

The PCR used 60 Vbeta and 13 Jbeta primers. The method was immunoSEQ multiplex PCR; TCRdb's version includes in-frame clones alone and lacks a portion of them. The repertoire holds under 150,000 clones, about 84% seen once, with about 2.2% in the top ten. Study outcomes and limitations: HLA allele associations emerged for 16,951 TCR beta sequences in a later analysis, at 0.05 false discovery rate. Highly shared variants forming one cluster were likely a sequencing artifact.

The TCR originated in a man aged 50 to 60 in good health and CMV-seronegative. Sequencing was performed on PBMCs.

The CDR3 DNA sequence: TGTGCCAGCAGCGTAGCCGGACAACACAATGAGCAGTTCTTC. Protein sequence: CASSVAGQHNEQFF. V and J are TRBV9 and TRBJ2-1; a weak D match, TRBD1 (5 bases). V gave up 0 bases and J gave up 5 bases, with 9 bases separating them. Germline V gene lookup returns CDR1 SGDLS and CDR2 YYNGEE. This CDR3 region has 14 residues. Full variable domain (rest looked up from reference TRBV9 and TRBJ2-1): DSGVTQTPKHLITATGQRVTLRCSPRSGDLSVYWYQQSLDQGLQFLIQYYNGEERAKGNILERFSAQQFPDLHSELNLSSLELGDSALYFCASSVAGQHNEQFFGPGTRLTVL.